This note documents a single T cell receptor beta chain sequence. The data stem from a study of blood T cell repertoires in COVID-19. Looking at the study overall: Samples taken during acute and convalescent COVID-19 were collected in the United States, Italy and Spain. Sources were T cells, B-cell-depleted T cells, or PBMCs; the material itself was cDNA or gDNA.

Original processing methods: Researchers report that nucleated cell counts were estimated from reference gene primer amplification. This table comes from immunoSEQ multiplex PCR, and its TCRdb copy is limited to in-frame clones, with some not included. From that table come the V and J calls and clone size; the DNA was used to work out D and trimming. The repertoire holds around 70,000 clones, with 86% as singletons. Germline V lookup: CDR1 MNHEY, CDR2 SVGAGI. CDR3 length: 15 residues. Trimming pared 2 bases from V and 9 bases from J, leaving 17 bases between. The material sequenced was peripheral blood. The TCR sequence derives from a man aged 45-65 years with acute or convalescent COVID-19. The chain employs TRBV6-5 and TRBJ2-1, with D perhaps matching TRBD2 (7 bases). The CDR3 here is CASSYGAGQGVEQFF. In nucleotides, the CDR3 is TGTGCCAGCAGTTACGGAGCGGGACAAGGGGTTGAGCAGTTCTTC.